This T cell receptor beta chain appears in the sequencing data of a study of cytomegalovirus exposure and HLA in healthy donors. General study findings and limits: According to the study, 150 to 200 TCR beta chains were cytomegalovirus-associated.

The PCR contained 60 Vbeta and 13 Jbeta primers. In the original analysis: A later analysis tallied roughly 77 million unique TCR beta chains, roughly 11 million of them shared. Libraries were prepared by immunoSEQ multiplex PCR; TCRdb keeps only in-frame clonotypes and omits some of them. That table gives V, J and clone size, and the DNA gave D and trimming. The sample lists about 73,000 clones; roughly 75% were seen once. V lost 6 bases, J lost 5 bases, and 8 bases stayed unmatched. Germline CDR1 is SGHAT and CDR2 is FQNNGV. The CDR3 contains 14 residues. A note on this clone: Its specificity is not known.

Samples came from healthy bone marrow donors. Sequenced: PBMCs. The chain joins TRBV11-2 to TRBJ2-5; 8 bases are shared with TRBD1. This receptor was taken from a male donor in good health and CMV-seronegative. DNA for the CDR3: TGTGCCAGCAGTTCAGGACAGGGCTGGGAGACCCAGTACTTC. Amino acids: CASSSGQGWETQYF.